The clone carrying this T cell receptor (beta chain) was picked up many times. Its antigen is undetermined. This sample was included in a study of early T cells in non-severe SARS-CoV-2 infection. Overall study context: Sequenced material consisted of bulk RNA (from unsorted whole blood), and chains were unpaired.

Attached unique molecular identifiers marked individual cDNA molecules. MiXCR, run by TCRdb on the 5' RACE reads, gives a single entry per CDR3 protein. The sample has about 40,000 distinct CDR3 sequences, 4.5% to 5% seen once. This CDR3 has 12 residues. Germline V CDR1 and CDR2: SQVTM, ANQGSEA. The V and J ends lost 4 bases and 6 bases, in that order; junction bases with no gene match: 2. Study outcomes and limitations: Matching with VDJdb favored anti-spike CD8 responses (missing private and CD4 specificities).

The source of this sequence is an adult who was a healthcare worker with PCR-confirmed SARS-CoV-2 infection or an uninfected control (not recorded which). Sequenced: whole blood. The V and J genes are TRBV29-1 and TRBJ2-2; 7 nucleotides agree with TRBD2. The CDR3, as DNA: TGCAGCGTTGGGGAGGGATCCGGGGAGCTGTTTTTT. Its translation is CSVGEGSGELFF.